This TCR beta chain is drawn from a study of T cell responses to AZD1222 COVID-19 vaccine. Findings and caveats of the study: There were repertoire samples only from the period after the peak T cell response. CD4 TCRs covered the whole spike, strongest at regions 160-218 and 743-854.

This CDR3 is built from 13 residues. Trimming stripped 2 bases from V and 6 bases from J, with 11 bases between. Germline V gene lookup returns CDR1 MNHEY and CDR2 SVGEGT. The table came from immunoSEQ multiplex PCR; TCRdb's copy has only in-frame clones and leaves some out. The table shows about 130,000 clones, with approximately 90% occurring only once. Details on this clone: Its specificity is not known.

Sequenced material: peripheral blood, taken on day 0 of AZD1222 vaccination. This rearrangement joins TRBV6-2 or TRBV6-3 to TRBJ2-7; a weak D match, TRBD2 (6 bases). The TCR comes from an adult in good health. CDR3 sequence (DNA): TGTGCCAGCAGTTACATCTGGGGACTCGAGCAGTACTTC. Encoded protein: CASSYIWGLEQYF.